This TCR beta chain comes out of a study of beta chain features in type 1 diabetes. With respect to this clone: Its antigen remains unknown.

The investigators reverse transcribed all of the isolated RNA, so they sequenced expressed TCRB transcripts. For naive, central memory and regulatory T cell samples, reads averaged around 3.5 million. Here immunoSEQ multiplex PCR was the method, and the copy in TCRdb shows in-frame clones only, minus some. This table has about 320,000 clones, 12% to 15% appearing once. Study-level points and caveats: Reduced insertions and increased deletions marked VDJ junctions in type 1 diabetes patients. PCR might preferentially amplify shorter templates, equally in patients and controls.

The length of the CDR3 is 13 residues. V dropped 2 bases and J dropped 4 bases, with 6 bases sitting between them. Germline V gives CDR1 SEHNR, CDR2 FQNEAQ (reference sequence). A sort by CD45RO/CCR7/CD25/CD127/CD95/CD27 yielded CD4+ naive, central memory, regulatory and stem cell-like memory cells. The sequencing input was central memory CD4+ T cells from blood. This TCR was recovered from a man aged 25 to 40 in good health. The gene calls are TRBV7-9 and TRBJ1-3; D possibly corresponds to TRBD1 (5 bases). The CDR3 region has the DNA TGTGCCAGCAGCTTACAGGGCGGAAACACCATATATTTT. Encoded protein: CASSLQGGNTIYF.